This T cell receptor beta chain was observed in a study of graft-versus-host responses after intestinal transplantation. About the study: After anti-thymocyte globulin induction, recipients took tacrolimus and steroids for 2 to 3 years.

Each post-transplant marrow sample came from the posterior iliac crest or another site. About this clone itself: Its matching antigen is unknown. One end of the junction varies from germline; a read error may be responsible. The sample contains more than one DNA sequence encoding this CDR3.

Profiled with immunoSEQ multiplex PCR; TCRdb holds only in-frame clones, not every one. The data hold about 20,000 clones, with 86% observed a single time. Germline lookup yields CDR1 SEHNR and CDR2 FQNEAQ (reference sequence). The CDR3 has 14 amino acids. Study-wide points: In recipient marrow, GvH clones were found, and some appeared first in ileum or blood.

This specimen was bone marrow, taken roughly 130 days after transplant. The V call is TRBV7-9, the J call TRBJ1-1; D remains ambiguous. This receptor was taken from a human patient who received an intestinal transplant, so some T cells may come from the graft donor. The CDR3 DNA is TGCGCCAGCAGCTTAGTAAAGGGAACCACTGAAGCTTTCTTT. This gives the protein CASSLVKGTTEAFF.